A single sample gave rise to the 13 T cell receptor beta chains below, sequenced in a study of CD8 T cells in Susac syndrome. A quantity of about 0.45 to 1 ug RNA underwent reverse transcription using random hexamers. MiXCR, run by TCRdb on the immunoSEQ multiplex PCR reads, gives a single entry per CDR3 protein. Of roughly 180,000 distinct CDR3 sequences detected, roughly 94% appear once; the ten largest clones hold approximately 0.099%. The sequenced material came from CD4+ T cells from PBMCs. These receptors all stem from a human donor with Susac syndrome.

V usage is TRBV11-2 and J usage is TRBJ1-4; no definite D call. The V end was cut by 4 bases, the J end by 0 bases, with 9 bases between. The CDR3 covers 15 residues. Germline V gene sequence: CDR1 SGHAT, CDR2 FQNNGV. CDR3 sequence reads: CASSSDGATNEKLFF. In DNA form, the CDR3 reads TGTGCCAGCAGCTCGGACGGGGCAACTAATGAAAAACTGTTTTTT.

The chain links TRBV12-3 or TRBV12-4 to TRBJ1-2; no clear D gene. V lost 9 bases and J lost 8, with 10 bases in between. The CDR3 has 10 residues. This CDR3 reads CASLAQGYTF. CDR3 DNA sequence: TGTGCCAGTCTTGCCCAGGGCTACACCTTC.

The rearrangement links TRBV29-1 to TRBJ1-5, with D unresolved. The V end lost 4 bases, the J end lost 0 bases, and 10 bases lay between the germline ends. CDR3 length: 14 amino acids. Germline V gene sequence: CDR1 SQVTM, CDR2 ANQGSEA. The CDR3 nucleotides are TGCAGCGTTGGTAGTATGAATAGCAATCAGCCCCAGCATTTT. Translating it yields CSVGSMNSNQPQHF.

This chain connects TRBV6-4 to TRBJ2-1; D is perhaps TRBD2 (6 bases). CDR1 and CDR2 from the germline V gene are MRHNA and SNTAGT. V lost 4 bases, J lost 7 bases, and 17 bases lay in between. The CDR3 extends over 15 amino acids. CDR3 protein: CASSVSHGTYNEQFF. CDR3 coding DNA: TGTGCCAGCAGTGTTAGCCACGGGACTTATAATGAGCAGTTCTTC.

The CDR3 is CASTGGAGNQPQHF. CDR3 sequence (DNA): TGTGCCAGTACCGGAGGGGCTGGCAATCAGCCCCAGCATTTT. The chain is built from TRBV19 and TRBJ1-5, with D possibly being TRBD1 (5 bases). Germline loops: CDR1 LNHDA, CDR2 SQIVND (reference sequence). V was trimmed by 7 bases and J by 2 bases, leaving 12 bases between them. CDR3 length equals 14 residues.

The J gene is TRBJ1-1, the V gene TRBV12-3 or TRBV12-4; 11 bases fit TRBD1. The length of the CDR3 is 15 residues. Trimming took 5 bases from V and 5 from J; bases not matched to a gene: 7. The CDR3 coding sequence is TGTGCCAGCAGTGGGACAGGGGGTGGTAGAACTGAAGCTTTCTTT. The encoded protein is CASSGTGGGRTEAFF.

The chain's CDR3 is CASSMGAFYQPQHF. CDR3 coding DNA: TGTGCCAGCAGTATGGGCGCGTTCTATCAGCCCCAGCATTTT. The J gene is TRBJ1-5, the V gene TRBV27; D remains unclear. Trimming took 5 bases from V and 5 from J, leaving 13 bases between them. The germline V gene encodes CDR1 MNHEY and CDR2 SMNVEV (reference sequence). The CDR3 has 14 amino acids.

CDR3 coding DNA: TGCGCCAGCAGCTTGGTGGCAGGGAAGGAAGGTGAGCAGTTCTTC. Protein: CASSLVAGKEGEQFF. V is TRBV5-1 and J is TRBJ2-1; TRBD1 is a possible D gene (5 bases). V lost 0 bases to trimming and J lost 9 bases, with 16 bases between them. This CDR3 spans 15 amino acids. CDR1 is SGHRS, CDR2 YFSETQ, per germline.

The chain joins TRBV6-1 to TRBJ2-1; D is uncertain. Germline-derived CDR1 and CDR2 are MNHNS and SASEGT. Trimming pared 6 bases from V and 3 bases from J, leaving 12 bases between. The CDR3 spans 14 residues. CDR3 bases: TGTGCCAGCAGCCCTTCAAGCATCTACAATGAGCAGTTCTTC. Protein sequence: CASSPSSIYNEQFF.

This chain joins TRBV30 and TRBJ1-2, with D maybe TRBD1 (6 bases). Germline V gene sequence: CDR1 GTSNPN, CDR2 SVGIG (reference sequence). V dropped 4 bases and J dropped 2 bases, with 11 bases sitting between them. The length of the CDR3 is 13 residues. CDR3 residues: CAWNREGNYGYTF. The CDR3 DNA follows: TGTGCCTGGAACAGGGAGGGAAACTATGGCTACACCTTC. The complete variable domain, with remaining parts taken from reference TRBV30 and TRBJ1-2, reads SQTIHQWPATLVQPVGSPLSLECTVEGTSNPNLYWYRQAAGRGLQLLFYSVGIGQISSEVPQNLSASRPQDRQFILSSKKLLLSDSGFYLCAWNREGNYGYTFGSGTRLTVV.

The rearrangement links TRBV5-1 to TRBJ1-1; the match to TRBD1 covers 11 bases. Germline values: CDR1 SGHRS, CDR2 YFSETQ. The CDR3 is 15 amino acids. Trimming took 4 bases from V and 4 from J; bases not matched to a gene: 6. CDR3 amino acids: CASSQRTGGGTEAFF. The CDR3 bases are TGCGCCAGCAGCCAGAGGACAGGGGGCGGCACTGAAGCTTTCTTT.

The chain recombines TRBV29-1 with TRBJ1-1, with D hard to call. Trimming removed 7 bases from V and 1 base from J, with 10 bases in between. The CDR3 is made up of 12 amino acids. Germline CDR1 reads SQVTM; CDR2 reads ANQGSEA. CDR3 DNA sequence: TGCAGCGGTAGGGATGGGAACACTGAAGCTTTCTTT. Protein: CSGRDGNTEAFF. Together with reference TRBV29-1 and TRBJ1-1, the CDR3 gives the full variable domain: SAVISQKPSRDICQRGTSLTIQCQVDSQVTMMFWYRQQPGQSLTLIATANQGSEATYESGFVIDKFPISRPNLTFSTLTVSNMSPEDSSIYLCSGRDGNTEAFFGQGTRLTVV.

V usage is TRBV20-1 and J usage is TRBJ2-5; 13 positions match TRBD2. Germline assignment: CDR1 DFQATT and CDR2 SNEGSKA (reference sequence). This CDR3 contains 16 residues. The V segment lost 7 bases and the J segment 2 bases; nucleotides outside the gene matches: 10. This CDR3 reads CSVSTSGGASQETQYF. The CDR3 region has the DNA TGCAGTGTTAGCACTAGCGGGGGGGCCTCTCAAGAGACCCAGTACTTC.